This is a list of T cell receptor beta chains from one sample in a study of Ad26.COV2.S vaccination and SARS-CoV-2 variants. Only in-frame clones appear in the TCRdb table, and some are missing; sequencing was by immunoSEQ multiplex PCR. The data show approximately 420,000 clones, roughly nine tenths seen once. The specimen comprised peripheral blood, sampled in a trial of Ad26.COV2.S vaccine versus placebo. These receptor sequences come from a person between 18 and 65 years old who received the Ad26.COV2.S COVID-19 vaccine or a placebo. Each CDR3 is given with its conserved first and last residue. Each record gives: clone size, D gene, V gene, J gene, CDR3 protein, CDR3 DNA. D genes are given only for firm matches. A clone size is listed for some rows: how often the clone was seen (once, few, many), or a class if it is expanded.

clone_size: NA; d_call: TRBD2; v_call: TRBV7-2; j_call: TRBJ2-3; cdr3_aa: CASSRTSGDSTDTQYF; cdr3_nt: TGTGCCAGCAGTCGGACTAGCGGGGACAGCACAGATACGCAGTATTTT
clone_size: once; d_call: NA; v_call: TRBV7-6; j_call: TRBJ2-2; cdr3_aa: CASSLAAVVLTGELFF; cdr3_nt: TGTGCCAGCAGCTTAGCCGCGGTCGTGCTCACCGGGGAGCTGTTTTTT
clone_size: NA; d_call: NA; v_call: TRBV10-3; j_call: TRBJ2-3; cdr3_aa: CAISESGGPTQYF; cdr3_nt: TGTGCCATCAGTGAGTCCGGGGGACCTACGCAGTATTTT
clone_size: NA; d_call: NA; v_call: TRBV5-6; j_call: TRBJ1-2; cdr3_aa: CASSFPPVRGYTF; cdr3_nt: TGTGCCAGCAGCTTCCCCCCGGTCCGTGGCTACACCTTC
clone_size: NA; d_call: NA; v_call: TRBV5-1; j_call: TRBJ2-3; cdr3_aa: CASSLAGRGTDTQYF; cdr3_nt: TGCGCCAGCAGCTTGGCAGGCCGGGGCACAGATACGCAGTATTTT
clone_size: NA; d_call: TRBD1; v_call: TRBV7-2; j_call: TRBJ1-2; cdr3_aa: CASSSRQGADYGYTF; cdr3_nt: TGTGCCAGCAGCTCCAGACAGGGGGCGGACTATGGCTACACCTTC
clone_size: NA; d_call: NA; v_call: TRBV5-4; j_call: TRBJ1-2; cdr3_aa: CASSFTTANYGYTF; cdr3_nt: TGTGCCAGCAGCTTCACGACAGCCAACTATGGCTACACCTTC
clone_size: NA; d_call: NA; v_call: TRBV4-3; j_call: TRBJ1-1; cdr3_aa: CASSQVHRETEAFF; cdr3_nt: TGCGCCAGCAGCCAGGTTCACAGGGAAACTGAAGCTTTCTTT
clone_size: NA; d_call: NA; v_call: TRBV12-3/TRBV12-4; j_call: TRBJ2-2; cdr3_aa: CASRTGNTGELFF; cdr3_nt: TGTGCCAGCAGGACAGGGAACACCGGGGAGCTGTTTTTT
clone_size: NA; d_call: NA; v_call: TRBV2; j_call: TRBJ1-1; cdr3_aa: CASSGVRGAEAFF; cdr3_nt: TGTGCCAGCAGTGGGGTAAGGGGCGCTGAAGCTTTCTTT
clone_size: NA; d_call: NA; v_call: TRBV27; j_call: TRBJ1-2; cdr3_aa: CASSLPSGYGYTF; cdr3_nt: TGTGCCAGCAGTTTACCTTCTGGCTATGGCTACACCTTC
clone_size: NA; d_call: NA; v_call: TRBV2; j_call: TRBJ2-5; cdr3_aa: CASSELRAETQYF; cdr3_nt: TGTGCCAGCAGTGAATTACGGGCGGAGACCCAGTACTTC
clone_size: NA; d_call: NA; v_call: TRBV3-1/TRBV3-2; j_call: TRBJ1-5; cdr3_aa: CASSQGGGGSQPQHF; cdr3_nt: TGTGCCAGCAGCCAAGGCGGGGGCGGTAGTCAGCCCCAGCATTTT